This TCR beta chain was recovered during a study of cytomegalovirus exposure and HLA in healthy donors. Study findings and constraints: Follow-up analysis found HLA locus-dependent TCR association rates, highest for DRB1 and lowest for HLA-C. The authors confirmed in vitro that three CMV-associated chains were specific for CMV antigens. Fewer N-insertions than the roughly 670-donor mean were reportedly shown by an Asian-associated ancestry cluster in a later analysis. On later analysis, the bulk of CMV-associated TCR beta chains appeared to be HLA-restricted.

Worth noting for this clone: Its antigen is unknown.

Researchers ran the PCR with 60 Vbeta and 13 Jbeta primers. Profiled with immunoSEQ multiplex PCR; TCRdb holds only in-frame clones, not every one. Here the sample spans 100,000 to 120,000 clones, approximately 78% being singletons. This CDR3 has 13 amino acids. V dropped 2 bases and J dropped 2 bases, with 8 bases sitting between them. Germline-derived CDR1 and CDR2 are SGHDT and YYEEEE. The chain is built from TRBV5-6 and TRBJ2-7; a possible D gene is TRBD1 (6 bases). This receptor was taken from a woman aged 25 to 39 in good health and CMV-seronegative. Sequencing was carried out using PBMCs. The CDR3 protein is CASSLQGAYEQYF. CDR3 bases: TGTGCCAGCAGCTTACAGGGAGCCTACGAGCAGTACTTC.